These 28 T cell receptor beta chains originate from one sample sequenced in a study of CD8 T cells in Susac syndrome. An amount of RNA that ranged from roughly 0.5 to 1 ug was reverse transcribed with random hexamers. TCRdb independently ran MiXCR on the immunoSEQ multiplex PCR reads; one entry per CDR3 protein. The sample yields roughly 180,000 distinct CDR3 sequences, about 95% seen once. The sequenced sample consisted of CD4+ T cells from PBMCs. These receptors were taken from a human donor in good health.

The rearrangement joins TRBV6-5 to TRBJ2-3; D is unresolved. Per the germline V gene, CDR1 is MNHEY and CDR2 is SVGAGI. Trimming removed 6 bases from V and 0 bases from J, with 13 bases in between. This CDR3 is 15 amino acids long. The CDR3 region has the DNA TGTGCCAGCAGACGGACCAAGACTAGCACAGATACGCAGTATTTT. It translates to CASRRTKTSTDTQYF.

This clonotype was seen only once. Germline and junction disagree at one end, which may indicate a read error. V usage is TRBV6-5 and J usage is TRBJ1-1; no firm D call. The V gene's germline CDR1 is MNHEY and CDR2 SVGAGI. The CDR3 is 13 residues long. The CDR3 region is CASRGGSHTEVFF. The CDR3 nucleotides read TGTGCCAGCAGGGGAGGTAGTCACACTGAAGTTTTCTTT.

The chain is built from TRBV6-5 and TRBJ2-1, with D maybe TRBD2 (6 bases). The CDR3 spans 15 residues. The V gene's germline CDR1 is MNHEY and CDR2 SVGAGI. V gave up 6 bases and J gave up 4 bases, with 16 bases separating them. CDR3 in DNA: TGTGCCAGCAGCCGAAGGAGGGCCGAATACAATGAGCAGTTCTTC. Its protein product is CASSRRRAEYNEQFF.

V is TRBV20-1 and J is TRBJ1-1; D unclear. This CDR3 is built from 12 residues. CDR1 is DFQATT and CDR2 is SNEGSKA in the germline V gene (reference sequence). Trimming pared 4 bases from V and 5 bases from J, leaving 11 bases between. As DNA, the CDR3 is TGCAGTGCTACCAGGTTATGGACTGAAGCTTTCTTT. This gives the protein CSATRLWTEAFF.

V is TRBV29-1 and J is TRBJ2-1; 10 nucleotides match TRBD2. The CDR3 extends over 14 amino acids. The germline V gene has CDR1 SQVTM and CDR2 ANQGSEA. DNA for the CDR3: TGCACCTACTTAGCGGGAGGATCCTACAATGAGCAGTTCTTC. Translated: CTYLAGGSYNEQFF.

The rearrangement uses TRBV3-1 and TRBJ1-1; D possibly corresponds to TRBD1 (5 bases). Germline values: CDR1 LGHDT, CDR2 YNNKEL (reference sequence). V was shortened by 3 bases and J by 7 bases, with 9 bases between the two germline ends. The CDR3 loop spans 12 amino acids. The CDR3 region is CASSHYTGEAFF. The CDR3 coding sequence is TGTGCCAGCAGCCATTACACAGGTGAAGCTTTCTTT.

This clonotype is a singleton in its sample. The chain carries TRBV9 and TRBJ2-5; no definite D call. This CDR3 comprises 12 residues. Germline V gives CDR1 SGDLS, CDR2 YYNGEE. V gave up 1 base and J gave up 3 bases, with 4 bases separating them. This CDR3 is CASSVSEETQYF. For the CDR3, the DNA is TGTGCCAGCAGCGTATCAGAAGAGACCCAGTACTTC.

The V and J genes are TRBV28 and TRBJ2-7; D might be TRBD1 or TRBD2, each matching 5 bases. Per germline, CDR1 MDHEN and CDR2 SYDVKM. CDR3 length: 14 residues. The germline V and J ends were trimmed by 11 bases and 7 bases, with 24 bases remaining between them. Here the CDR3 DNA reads TGTGCCGCGAATGTGGCAGGGAGATCCGGGGAGCAGTACTTC. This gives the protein CAANVAGRSGEQYF.

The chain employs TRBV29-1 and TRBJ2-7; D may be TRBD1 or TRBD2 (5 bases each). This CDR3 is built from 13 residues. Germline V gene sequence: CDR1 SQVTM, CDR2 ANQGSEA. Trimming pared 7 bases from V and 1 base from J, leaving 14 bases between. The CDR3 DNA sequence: TGCAGCGCCACCGGGACGGCTTCCTACGAGCAGTACTTC. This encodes CSATGTASYEQYF.

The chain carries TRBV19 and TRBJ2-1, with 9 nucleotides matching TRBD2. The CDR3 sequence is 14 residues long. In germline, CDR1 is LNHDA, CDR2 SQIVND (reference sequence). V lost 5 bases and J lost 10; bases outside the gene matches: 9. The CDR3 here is CASSVAGVPIEQFF. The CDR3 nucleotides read TGTGCCAGTAGTGTAGCGGGAGTCCCTATCGAGCAGTTCTTC. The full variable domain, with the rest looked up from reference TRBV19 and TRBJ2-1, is DGGITQSPKYLFRKEGQNVTLSCEQNLNHDAMYWYRQDPGQGLRLIYYSQIVNDFQKGDIAEGYSVSREKKESFPLTVTSAQKNPTAFYLCASSVAGVPIEQFFGPGTRLTVL.

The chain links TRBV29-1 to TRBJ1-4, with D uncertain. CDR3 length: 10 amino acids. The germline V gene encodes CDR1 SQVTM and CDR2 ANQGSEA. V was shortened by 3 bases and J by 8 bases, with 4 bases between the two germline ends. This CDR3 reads CSVEGEKLFF. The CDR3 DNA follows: TGCAGCGTTGAGGGGGAAAAACTGTTTTTT.

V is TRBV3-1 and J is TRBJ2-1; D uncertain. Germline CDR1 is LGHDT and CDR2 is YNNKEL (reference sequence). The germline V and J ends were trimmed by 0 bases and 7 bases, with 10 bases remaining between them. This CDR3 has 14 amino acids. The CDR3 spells CASSQEDGRNEQFF. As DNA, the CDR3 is TGTGCCAGCAGCCAAGAAGATGGCAGGAATGAGCAGTTCTTC.

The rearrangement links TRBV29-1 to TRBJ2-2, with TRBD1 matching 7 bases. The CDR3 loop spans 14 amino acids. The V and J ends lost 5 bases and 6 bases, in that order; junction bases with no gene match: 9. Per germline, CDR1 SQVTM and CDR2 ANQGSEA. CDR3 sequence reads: CSVKVGQSSGELFF. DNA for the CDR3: TGCAGCGTTAAGGTGGGACAGTCGTCCGGGGAGCTGTTTTTT.

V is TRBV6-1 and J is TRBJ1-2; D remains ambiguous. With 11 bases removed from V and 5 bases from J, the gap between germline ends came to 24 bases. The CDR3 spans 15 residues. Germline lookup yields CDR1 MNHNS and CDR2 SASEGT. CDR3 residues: CAGSPGRTFGYGYTF. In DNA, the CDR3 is TGTGCCGGCTCCCCGGGCAGGACGTTCGGATATGGCTACACCTTC.

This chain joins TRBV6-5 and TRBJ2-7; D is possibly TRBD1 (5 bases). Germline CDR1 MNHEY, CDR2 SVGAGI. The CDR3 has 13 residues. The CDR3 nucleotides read TGTGTCACAGCGAAACCAGGGCCCTACGAGCAGTACTTC. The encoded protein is CVTAKPGPYEQYF.

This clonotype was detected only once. The CDR3 sequence: CSARSSGREDTQYF. Written as DNA, the CDR3 is TGCAGTGCTAGGTCTAGCGGGAGGGAAGATACGCAGTATTTT. The V call is TRBV20-1, the J call TRBJ2-3; 12 bases map to TRBD2. The CDR3 totals 14 residues. From germline, CDR1 is DFQATT and CDR2 SNEGSKA (reference sequence). The V gene end was trimmed by 3 bases and the J gene end by 5 bases; junction bases not matched to a gene: 3.

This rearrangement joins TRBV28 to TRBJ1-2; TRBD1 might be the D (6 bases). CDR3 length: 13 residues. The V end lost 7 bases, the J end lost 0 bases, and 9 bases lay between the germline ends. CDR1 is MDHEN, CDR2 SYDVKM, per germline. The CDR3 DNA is TGTGCCAGCATTGACAGGTCTAACTATGGCTACACCTTC. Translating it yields CASIDRSNYGYTF.

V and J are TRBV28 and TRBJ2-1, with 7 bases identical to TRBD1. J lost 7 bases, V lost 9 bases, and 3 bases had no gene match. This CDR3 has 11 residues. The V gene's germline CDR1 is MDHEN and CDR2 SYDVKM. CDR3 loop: CASDRANEQFF. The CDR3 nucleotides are TGTGCCAGTGACAGGGCGAATGAGCAGTTCTTC.

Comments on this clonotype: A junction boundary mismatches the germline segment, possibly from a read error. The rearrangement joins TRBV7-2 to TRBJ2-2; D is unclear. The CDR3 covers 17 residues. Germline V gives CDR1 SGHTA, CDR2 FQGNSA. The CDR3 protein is CASSLGSLRLNTGELFF. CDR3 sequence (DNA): TGTGCCAGCAGTTTAGGGTCACTACGATTGAACACCGGGGAGCTGTTTTTT.

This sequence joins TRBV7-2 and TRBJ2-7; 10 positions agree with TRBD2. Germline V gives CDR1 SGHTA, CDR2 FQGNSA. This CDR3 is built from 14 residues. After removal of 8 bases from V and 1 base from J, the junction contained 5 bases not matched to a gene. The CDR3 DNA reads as TGTGCCAGCCGAAGGACTAGCGGTTCCTACGAGCAGTACTTC. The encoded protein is CASRRTSGSYEQYF.

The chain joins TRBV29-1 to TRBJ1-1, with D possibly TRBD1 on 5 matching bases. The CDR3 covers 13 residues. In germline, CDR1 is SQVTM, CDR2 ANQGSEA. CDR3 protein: CIGSGPGSTEAFF. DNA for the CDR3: TGCATCGGCTCGGGTCCAGGGAGCACTGAAGCTTTCTTT.

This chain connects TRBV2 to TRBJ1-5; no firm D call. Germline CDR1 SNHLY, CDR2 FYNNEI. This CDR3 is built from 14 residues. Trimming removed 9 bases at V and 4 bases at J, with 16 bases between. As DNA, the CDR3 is TGTGCCAGTGGATTCGCGGACGGTAATCAGCCCCAGCATTTT. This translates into CASGFADGNQPQHF.

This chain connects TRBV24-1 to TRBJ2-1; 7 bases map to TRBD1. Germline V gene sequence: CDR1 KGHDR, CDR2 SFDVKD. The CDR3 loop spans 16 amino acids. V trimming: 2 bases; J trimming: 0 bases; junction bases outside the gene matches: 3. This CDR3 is CATSDSTGSSYNEQFF. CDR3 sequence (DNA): TGTGCCACCAGTGATTCGACAGGGAGCTCCTACAATGAGCAGTTCTTC.

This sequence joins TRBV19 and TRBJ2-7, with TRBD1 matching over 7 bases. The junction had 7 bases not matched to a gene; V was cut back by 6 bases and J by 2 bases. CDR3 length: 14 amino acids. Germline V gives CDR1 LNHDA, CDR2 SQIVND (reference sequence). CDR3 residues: CASRPPGQTYEQYF. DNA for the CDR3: TGTGCCAGTAGACCTCCGGGACAGACCTACGAGCAGTACTTC. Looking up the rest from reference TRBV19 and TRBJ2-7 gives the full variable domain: DGGITQSPKYLFRKEGQNVTLSCEQNLNHDAMYWYRQDPGQGLRLIYYSQIVNDFQKGDIAEGYSVSREKKESFPLTVTSAQKNPTAFYLCASRPPGQTYEQYFGPGTRLTVT.

The CDR3 coding sequence is TGCAGTGCTAGAGATCCCAACAGGGGGGAAGATACGCAGTATTTT. Residues: CSARDPNRGEDTQYF. The chain uses TRBV20-1 and TRBJ2-3, with 8 bases identical to TRBD1. The CDR3 is 15 amino acids. In germline, CDR1 is DFQATT, CDR2 SNEGSKA (reference sequence). V shed 0 bases, J shed 5 bases, and the junction held 7 bases outside the gene matches.

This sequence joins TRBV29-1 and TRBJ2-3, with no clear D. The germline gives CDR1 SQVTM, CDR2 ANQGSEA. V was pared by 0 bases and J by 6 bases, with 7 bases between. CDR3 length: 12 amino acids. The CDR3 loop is CSVEDPSDTQYF. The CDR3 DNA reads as TGCAGCGTTGAAGATCCCTCGGATACGCAGTATTTT.

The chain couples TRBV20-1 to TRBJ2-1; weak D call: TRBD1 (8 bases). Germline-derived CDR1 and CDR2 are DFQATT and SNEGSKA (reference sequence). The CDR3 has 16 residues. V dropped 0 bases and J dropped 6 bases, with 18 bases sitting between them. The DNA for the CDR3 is TGCAGTGCTAGAGATCTCCACAGGGGGGGGTTCAATGAGCAGTTCTTC. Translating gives CSARDLHRGGFNEQFF.

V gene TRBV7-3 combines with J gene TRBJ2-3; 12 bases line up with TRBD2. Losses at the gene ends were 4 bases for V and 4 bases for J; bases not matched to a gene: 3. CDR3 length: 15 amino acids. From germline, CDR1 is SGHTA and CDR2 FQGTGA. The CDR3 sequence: CASSSTSGRPDTQYF. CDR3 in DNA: TGTGCCAGCAGCTCGACTAGCGGGAGACCAGATACGCAGTATTTT.